This TCR beta chain comes out of a study of T cell responses to AZD1222 COVID-19 vaccine. General study results and limits: The study found vaccine-associated CD4 TCRs spanning spike, dominant at 160-218 and 743-854. Donors were chiefly white British, with a greater number of females, and clonal diversity was perhaps underestimated. Increased Spike-specific TCR breadth and depth were observed after two AZD1222 doses. Samples come after the peak T cell response, not at day 14.

Assay used: immunoSEQ multiplex PCR; TCRdb lists only in-frame clones, some missing. This sample has 200,000 to 250,000 clones, with around 94% found just once. To note about this clone: Its specificity is not known.

After removal of 3 bases from V and 4 bases from J, the junction contained 3 bases not matched to a gene. This CDR3 region has 14 residues. The germline CDR1 and CDR2 sequences are MNHEY and SMNVEV (reference sequence). The receptor comes from an adult who received the MenACWY meningococcal vaccine as a control. This specimen consisted of peripheral blood, obtained 28 days after the second dose of the MenACWY control vaccine. This chain uses TRBV27 with TRBJ2-3; 8 bases match TRBD1. CDR3 nucleotides: TGTGCCAGCAGTTTGACAGGGGATGCAGATACGCAGTATTTT. Translating gives CASSLTGDADTQYF.